This paragraph reports one TCR beta chain. The antigen remains unidentified. This specimen belongs to a study of shared clonotypes between healthy human individuals. Findings and limits, study-wide: With few donors, the genetic and exposure-history diversity represented was limited. Naive CD4 clonotypes were shared across several donors at about 5.3%. Naive subsets usually exceeded memory subsets in estimated richness.

Clones were sequenced by immunoSEQ multiplex PCR, and TCRdb holds only the in-frame ones, with some missing. The sample contains 550,000 to 750,000 clones, roughly 94% of which appear only once. Germline V CDR1 and CDR2: SEHNR, FQNEAQ (reference sequence). V gave up 1 base and J gave up 3 bases; unmatched junction bases: 8. The CDR3 sequence is 17 residues long. Naive CD8 populations comprised CD45RO-negative cells positively selected for CCR7, excluding terminally differentiated effector memory CD45RA+ cells. The donors were adults (healthy and HIV-negative) with no recent acute infections or vaccinations.

The sample was naive CD8+ T cells sorted from blood. The chain has TRBV7-9 and TRBJ2-5; 10 bases are a match to TRBD2. The receptor was isolated from a man under 40 in good health. The CDR3 DNA sequence: TGTGCCAGCAGCTTAGGGACTAGCGGTGTCCGAAAAGAGACCCAGTACTTC. Translated: CASSLGTSGVRKETQYF.